This T cell receptor (beta chain) was recorded in a study of cytomegalovirus exposure and HLA in healthy donors. General observations from the study: After further analysis at a later stage, roughly 15,000 TCR beta sequences were associated with HLA alleles at 0.05 false discovery rate. The only immune exposure information that was available was CMV serostatus. Being productive about 87% or about 30% of the time was typical of most TCR beta V segments in an earlier analysis.

Primers included in the PCR were 60 Vbeta and 13 Jbeta primers. TCRdb's copy holds only in-frame clones and misses some; the assay was immunoSEQ multiplex PCR. This sample has 160,000 or so clones, with 80% to 85% found just once. With respect to this clone: Its antigen is not identified.

The CDR3 runs 13 residues. The V end lost 3 bases, the J end lost 2 bases, and 8 bases lay between the germline ends. Germline lookup yields CDR1 SGHRS and CDR2 YFSETQ. What was sequenced was PBMCs. This clonotype originated in a woman aged 18 to 35 in good health and CMV-seronegative. V and J are TRBV5-1 and TRBJ1-2; a weak D match, TRBD1 (5 bases). The CDR3 DNA follows: TGCGCCAGCAGCTGGGACTGGAACTATGGCTACACCTTC. Translating gives CASSWDWNYGYTF.